These 15 T cell receptor beta chains originate from one sample sequenced in a study of blood T cell repertoires in COVID-19. The assay was immunoSEQ multiplex PCR, and TCRdb's table has in-frame clones only and misses some. The table records more than 250,000 clones, 80% to 90% of them present only once. The sample consisted of PBMCs or T cells enriched from blood (not recorded which). The receptors shown here come from a man aged 25-45 years who had recovered from COVID-19.

The chain uses TRBV29-1 and TRBJ2-2; TRBD1 is a possible D gene (6 bases). This CDR3 is 13 amino acids long. Trimming left V 6 bases short and J 7 bases short, with 15 bases between. Looked up from germline, CDR1 is SQVTM and CDR2 is ANQGSEA. The CDR3 reads CSVTKGVNGELFF. The CDR3 coding sequence is TGCAGCGTCACAAAGGGGGTGAACGGGGAGCTGTTTTTT.

V gene TRBV10-3 combines with J gene TRBJ2-7, with TRBD1 identical over 8 bases. Germline loops: CDR1 ENHRY, CDR2 SYGVKD. The CDR3 totals 15 residues. The junction had 5 bases not matched to a gene; V was cut back by 3 bases and J by 1 base. This CDR3 reads CAISDLGQGSYEQYF. The CDR3 region has the DNA TGTGCCATCAGTGATCTAGGACAGGGATCCTACGAGCAGTACTTC.

The chain has TRBV7-9 and TRBJ2-5; D may be TRBD2 (6 bases). The V gene lost 3 bases and the J gene lost 1 base, with 12 bases spanning the gap. CDR1 is SEHNR, CDR2 FQNEAQ, per germline (reference sequence). There are 15 residues in the CDR3. For the CDR3, the DNA is TGTGCCAGCAGCTTGCCAGCGGGCGCCCAAGAGACCCAGTACTTC. It encodes CASSLPAGAQETQYF.

The gene calls are TRBV30 and TRBJ2-1, with 9 bases lining up with TRBD2. Germline V gives CDR1 GTSNPN, CDR2 SVGIG (reference sequence). The length of the CDR3 is 16 residues. The junction had 12 bases not matched to a gene; V was cut back by 2 bases and J by 7 bases. The CDR3 loop is CAWSPPRGGASNEQFF. The CDR3 DNA reads as TGTGCCTGGAGTCCCCCACGCGGGGGGGCCAGTAATGAGCAGTTCTTC.

V gene TRBV9 combines with J gene TRBJ2-2; 10 nucleotides align to TRBD1. Germline V CDR1 and CDR2: SGDLS, YYNGEE. The CDR3 length is 17 residues. Losses at the gene ends were 3 bases for V and 3 bases for J; bases not matched to a gene: 8. For the CDR3, the DNA is TGTGCCAGCAGCGAAAGGGACAGGGGAGGGGACACCGGGGAGCTGTTTTTT. This encodes CASSERDRGGDTGELFF.

The V gene is TRBV19, the J gene TRBJ2-3; 8 bases align to TRBD2. With 8 bases clipped from V and 11 bases from J, the junction kept 15 bases outside the gene matches. The CDR3 has 14 residues. The V gene's germline CDR1 is LNHDA and CDR2 SQIVND (reference sequence). CDR3 amino acids: CASASYTGLGEQYF. The CDR3, as DNA: TGTGCCAGTGCTTCATACACGGGACTAGGGGAGCAGTATTTT.

J is TRBJ2-3 and V is TRBV4-1; 7 bases match TRBD2. Germline-derived CDR1 and CDR2 are MGHRA and YSYEKL. CDR3 length: 15 amino acids. The V gene end was trimmed by 2 bases and the J gene end by 6 bases; junction bases not matched to a gene: 8. The CDR3 here is CASSQPTTSEDTQYF. In nucleotides, the CDR3 is TGCGCCAGCAGCCAACCCACTACTAGCGAGGATACGCAGTATTTT.

The V and J genes are TRBV19 and TRBJ1-1; D is perhaps TRBD1 (5 bases). CDR1 is LNHDA and CDR2 is SQIVND in the germline V gene (reference sequence). The V end was cut by 3 bases, the J end by 0 bases, with 8 bases between. This CDR3 is 14 amino acids long. The CDR3 loop reads CASSMADMNTEAFF. The DNA for the CDR3 is TGTGCCAGTAGTATGGCGGACATGAACACTGAAGCTTTCTTT.

DNA of the CDR3: TGTGCCAGCAGCCAAGATCTTTACGGTTTCGGGAATGAAAAACTGTTTTTT. Its translation is CASSQDLYGFGNEKLFF. The chain employs TRBV3-1 (or the pseudogene TRBV3-2) and TRBJ1-4; D is ambiguous. Deletions cut 0 bases from V and 5 bases from J, with 16 bases between. The CDR3 has 17 amino acids. Looked up from germline, CDR1 is LGHDT and CDR2 is YNNKEL (reference sequence).

The chain links TRBV18 to TRBJ2-2, with a tentative D call TRBD2 (5 bases). Germline CDR1 is KGHSH and CDR2 is LQKENI. V was clipped by 3 bases and J by 3 bases, with 11 bases between them. CDR3 size: 15 residues. This chain's CDR3 is CASSPSGSYTGELFF. CDR3 coding DNA: TGTGCCAGCTCACCCTCGGGGAGTTACACCGGGGAGCTGTTTTTT.

V usage is TRBV9 and J usage is TRBJ2-1, with D maybe TRBD1 (6 bases). The CDR3 runs to 15 residues. The germline CDR1 and CDR2 sequences are SGDLS and YYNGEE. V was clipped by 0 bases and J by 1 base, with 8 bases between them. CDR3 sequence reads: CASSVAGTSYNEQFF. For the CDR3, the DNA is TGTGCCAGCAGCGTAGCGGGGACATCCTACAATGAGCAGTTCTTC.

CDR3 amino acids: CAWSLLTYNEQFF. In nucleotides, the CDR3 is TGTGCCTGGAGCTTACTAACTTACAATGAGCAGTTCTTC. The chain has TRBV30 and TRBJ2-1, with D uncertain. V was trimmed by 3 bases and J by 4 bases, leaving 10 bases between them. Germline lookup yields CDR1 GTSNPN and CDR2 SVGIG (reference sequence). The CDR3 length is 13 residues. Filled out from reference TRBV30 and TRBJ2-1, the complete variable domain reads SQTIHQWPATLVQPVGSPLSLECTVEGTSNPNLYWYRQAAGRGLQLLFYSVGIGQISSEVPQNLSASRPQDRQFILSSKKLLLSDSGFYLCAWSLLTYNEQFFGPGTRLTVL.

This clone was observed a single time. The chain uses TRBV19 and TRBJ2-1, with 8 bases that match TRBD2. The CDR3 loop spans 14 amino acids. CDR1 and CDR2 (germline): LNHDA, SQIVND (reference sequence). Trimming at V came to 6 bases and at J to 1 base, leaving 2 bases not matched to a gene. CDR3 sequence: CASRLAVSYNEQFF. CDR3 nucleotide sequence: TGTGCCAGTAGACTAGCGGTTTCCTACAATGAGCAGTTCTTC.

This sequence joins TRBV6-4 and TRBJ2-7; TRBD1 matches 7 bases. Germline V gene data show CDR1 as MRHNA and CDR2 as SNTAGT. CDR3 length: 13 amino acids. The CDR3 DNA follows: TGTGCTAAGCCAGGGGGTGGTTCCTACGAGCAGTACTTC. As protein: CAKPGGGSYEQYF.

The sample holds a few counts of this clone. The chain employs TRBV4-2 and TRBJ2-2, with TRBD2 as a possible D gene (5 bases). The CDR3 has 16 residues. The ends were cut back, 0 bases at V and 7 bases at J, with 15 bases in the middle. Germline-derived CDR1 and CDR2 are LGHNA and YNFKEQ. The CDR3 protein is CASSQDPSIDYGELFF. The CDR3 DNA reads as TGTGCCAGCAGCCAAGACCCATCCATTGACTACGGGGAGCTGTTTTTT.